These 22 T cell receptor beta chains originate from one sample sequenced in a study of cytomegalovirus exposure and HLA in healthy donors (dated by TCRdb to the late 2010s). The protocol used for the library was the immunoSEQ multiplex PCR assay. The multiplex PCR relied on a mix of 60 forward primers for TCR Vbeta segments and 13 reverse primers for TCR Jbeta segments. TCRdb retrieved this table from immuneACCESS and kept in-frame rearrangements only. Not all clones are present; in checked studies, unresolved V genes account for under half, and no reason is known for the remainder. This sample holds 120,000 to 150,000 clones; about 80% were observed only once. Clones ranked in the top ten supply over 1% of the sample. Source material: PBMCs. The origin of the receptors is a male donor in good health and CMV-seropositive.

This chain's CDR3 is CASSLTAQETQYF. As DNA, the CDR3 is TGTGCCAGCAGCTTGACAGCACAAGAGACCCAGTACTTC. V is TRBV5-4 and J is TRBJ2-5; D not certain. V dropped 1 base and J dropped 2 bases, with 6 bases sitting between them. CDR3 size: 13 residues. CDR1 and CDR2 (germline): SGHNT, YYREEE (reference sequence). Combining the CDR3 with reference TRBV5-4 and TRBJ2-5 gives the whole variable domain ETGVTQSPTHLIKTRGQQVTLRCSSQSGHNTVSWYQQALGQGPQFIFQYYREEENGRGNFPPRFSGLQFPNYSSELNVNALELDDSALYLCASSLTAQETQYFGPGTRLLVL.

V usage is TRBV9 and J usage is TRBJ2-3, with D possibly matching TRBD2 (5 bases). This CDR3 region has 14 residues. The V gene's germline CDR1 is SGDLS and CDR2 YYNGEE. The ends were cut back, 3 bases at V and 5 bases at J, with 13 bases in the middle. The CDR3 sequence: CASSASSSVDTQYF. The CDR3 DNA sequence: TGTGCCAGCAGCGCCTCTAGTAGCGTAGATACGCAGTATTTT.

The chain uses TRBV18 and TRBJ2-3, with TRBD2 as a possible D gene (6 bases). Germline lookup yields CDR1 KGHSH and CDR2 LQKENI. The germline V and J ends were trimmed by 1 base and 2 bases, with 13 bases remaining between them. The CDR3 sequence is 16 residues long. The CDR3 sequence: CASSPQGAGYTDTQYF. The CDR3 DNA reads TGTGCCAGCTCACCACAGGGAGCGGGTTACACAGATACGCAGTATTTT.

V is TRBV30 and J is TRBJ2-2; 8 bases align to TRBD1. CDR1 is GTSNPN, CDR2 SVGIG, per germline (reference sequence). The CDR3 consists of 17 residues. V lost 3 bases, J lost 8 bases, and 17 bases stayed unmatched. CDR3 residues: CAWSQGDRRENRGELFF. The CDR3 nucleotides are TGTGCCTGGAGCCAAGGGGACAGGCGAGAAAACCGAGGGGAGCTGTTTTTT. The variable domain in full, with the rest retrieved from reference TRBV30 and TRBJ2-2, is SQTIHQWPATLVQPVGSPLSLECTVEGTSNPNLYWYRQAAGRGLQLLFYSVGIGQISSEVPQNLSASRPQDRQFILSSKKLLLSDSGFYLCAWSQGDRRENRGELFFGEGSRLTVL.

The V and J genes are TRBV5-8 and TRBJ1-5; 11 nucleotides match TRBD1. V lost 2 bases to trimming and J lost 3 bases; unmatched junction nucleotides: 4. The CDR3 extends over 16 amino acids. Germline V gene sequence: CDR1 SGHTS, CDR2 YDEGEE. CDR3: CASSFGTGGPNQPQHF. As DNA, the CDR3 is TGTGCCAGCAGCTTCGGGACAGGGGGTCCCAATCAGCCCCAGCATTTT.

V and J are TRBV19 and TRBJ2-3; D possibly corresponds to TRBD2 (6 bases). Trimming pared 7 bases from V and 0 bases from J, leaving 11 bases between. Germline lookup yields CDR1 LNHDA and CDR2 SQIVND (reference sequence). CDR3 length: 14 amino acids. The CDR3 DNA reads as TGTGCCAGTACCGTCGCGGGGAGCACAGATACGCAGTATTTT. This encodes CASTVAGSTDTQYF.

In this sample, this clone turned up once. J is TRBJ2-3 and V is TRBV28; perhaps TRBD2 as D (6 bases). CDR3 size: 13 residues. Germline CDR1 is MDHEN and CDR2 is SYDVKM. Trimming shortened V by 7 bases and J by 3 bases, and 11 bases separated the two germline ends. CDR3 coding DNA: TGTGCCAGCACCCTGGGGGGTACAGATACGCAGTATTTT. It yields the protein CASTLGGTDTQYF. The variable domain in full, with the rest retrieved from reference TRBV28 and TRBJ2-3, is DVKVTQSSRYLVKRTGEKVFLECVQDMDHENMFWYRQDPGLGLRLIYFSYDVKMKEKGDIPEGYSVSREKKERFSLILESASTNQTSMYLCASTLGGTDTQYFGPGTRLTVL.

The chain joins TRBV11-2 to TRBJ2-7; 12 positions agree with TRBD2. J lost 5 bases, V lost 4 bases, and 12 bases had no gene match. The CDR3 spans 17 residues. Germline lookup yields CDR1 SGHAT and CDR2 FQNNGV. CDR3 region: CASSYWRGTSGFHEQYF. In DNA form, the CDR3 reads TGTGCCAGCAGCTATTGGCGAGGGACTAGCGGGTTCCACGAGCAGTACTTC.

The chain is built from TRBV7-3 and TRBJ2-1, with 9 bases aligning to TRBD2. The CDR3 runs to 15 residues. The ends lost 6 bases at V and 3 bases at J; junction bases unmatched: 6. The germline CDR1 and CDR2 sequences are SGHTA and FQGTGA. The CDR3 nucleotides are TGTGCCAGCAGTACAAGCGGGGGGTACTACAATGAGCAGTTCTTC. Protein: CASSTSGGYYNEQFF.

This clone was seen only once. The CDR3 coding sequence is TGCGCCAGCCGCAAGGTTGCGGGGGGCCCGAAAGAGACCCAGTACTTC. This encodes CASRKVAGGPKETQYF. J is TRBJ2-5 and V is TRBV4-1, with 8 bases that match TRBD2. Germline V lookup: CDR1 MGHRA, CDR2 YSYEKL. The CDR3 runs 16 residues. Trimming at V came to 8 bases and at J to 3 bases, leaving 14 bases not matched to a gene.

J is TRBJ2-7 and V is TRBV5-1, with D uncertain. CDR3 length equals 13 residues. Between the trimmed V and J ends, which lost 0 bases and 3 bases, there was a span of 7 bases. CDR1 and CDR2 (germline): SGHRS, YFSETQ. The CDR3 loop is CASSLARGYEQYF. The CDR3 region has the DNA TGCGCCAGCAGCTTGGCCCGCGGCTACGAGCAGTACTTC.

The J gene is TRBJ1-6, the V gene TRBV5-1; D remains ambiguous. Germline loops: CDR1 SGHRS, CDR2 YFSETQ. The CDR3 is 17 residues long. Trimming stripped 1 base from V and 5 bases from J, with 16 bases between. CDR3 coding DNA: TGCGCCAGCAGCTTGACCCCGACAAGGCCCGATAATTCACCCCTCCACTTT. Its translation is CASSLTPTRPDNSPLHF.

The rearrangement links TRBV6-1 to TRBJ2-2, with D perhaps matching TRBD1 (5 bases). Between the trimmed V and J ends, which lost 4 bases and 1 base, there was a span of 7 bases. The CDR3 spans 14 residues. The germline V gene has CDR1 MNHNS and CDR2 SASEGT. The DNA for the CDR3 is TGTGCCAGCAGTGGAGGACAGAACACCGGGGAGCTGTTTTTT. Its translation: CASSGGQNTGELFF.

The V gene is TRBV6-5, the J gene TRBJ2-4, with D possibly being TRBD1 (6 bases). Germline assignment: CDR1 MNHEY and CDR2 SVGAGI. The V and J ends lost 5 bases and 8 bases respectively, with 10 bases between them. CDR3 length equals 12 residues. The CDR3 DNA sequence: TGTGCCAGCAGTGACAACAGGGACATTCAGTACTTC. It is translated as CASSDNRDIQYF.

The genes are TRBV19 and TRBJ1-6; D is perhaps TRBD1 (5 bases). The CDR3 covers 14 residues. V lost 8 bases and J 4 bases, leaving 12 bases between the germline ends. The germline V gene encodes CDR1 LNHDA and CDR2 SQIVND (reference sequence). The CDR3 DNA reads as TGTGCCAGTTGGGGGGAGTCTTATAATTCACCCCTCCACTTT. This encodes CASWGESYNSPLHF.

This sequence joins TRBV11-2 and TRBJ2-1; D possibly corresponds to TRBD2 (5 bases). V lost 5 bases to trimming and J lost 0 bases, with 11 bases between them. The CDR3 spans 15 residues. Per germline, CDR1 SGHAT and CDR2 FQNNGV. The CDR3: CASSLVGSSYNEQFF. The CDR3 nucleotides read TGTGCCAGCAGCCTAGTGGGGAGCTCCTACAATGAGCAGTTCTTC.

About this clone itself: Compared with germline, one end of the junction differs, possibly owing to a read error. The chain employs TRBV7-9 and TRBJ2-7; 9 bases match TRBD2. Germline V lookup: CDR1 SEHNR, CDR2 FQNEAQ (reference sequence). The CDR3 spans 15 residues. DNA for the CDR3: TGTGCCAGCAGCTTCTTAGCGGGAGCGTCCTACGGGCAGTACTTC. It yields the protein CASSFLAGASYGQYF.

The rearrangement joins TRBV19 to TRBJ2-1; tentative D call: TRBD1 (5 bases). From germline, CDR1 is LNHDA and CDR2 SQIVND (reference sequence). The germline V and J ends were trimmed by 3 bases and 0 bases, with 9 bases remaining between them. The CDR3 totals 15 residues. The CDR3 DNA is TGTGCCAGTAGTATCCAGGGTAGCTCCTACAATGAGCAGTTCTTC. This codes for CASSIQGSSYNEQFF.

In regard to this clone: An end of the junction differs from the germline gene, which may be a read error. The genes are TRBV5-5 and TRBJ1-3; TRBD1 matches at 9 bases. Germline V gene sequence: CDR1 SGHKS, CDR2 YYEKEE (reference sequence). The CDR3 length is 16 residues. The CDR3 nucleotides read TGTGCCAGCAGCAACTACAGGGGGCGATCTGGAGACACCATATATTTT. Protein: CASSNYRGRSGDTIYF.

The chain has TRBV4-2 and TRBJ2-7; D is possibly TRBD1 (6 bases). This CDR3 contains 15 residues. Germline lookup yields CDR1 LGHNA and CDR2 YNFKEQ. V lost 3 bases, J lost 3 bases, and 15 bases lay in between. CDR3 protein: CASSQERGQLYEQYF. CDR3 sequence (DNA): TGTGCCAGCAGCCAGGAACGAGGACAGCTCTACGAGCAGTACTTC.

The J gene is TRBJ2-3, the V gene TRBV5-3; 9 bases map to TRBD2. TRBV5-3 is treated as an ORF (open reading frame) with a function not yet certain. J was trimmed by 5 bases and V by 3 bases; bases with no gene match: 13. This CDR3 region has 17 residues. CDR3 residues: CARSSDSWRGGLDTQYF. The CDR3 DNA reads TGTGCCAGAAGCTCAGATTCGTGGCGGGGGGGCTTAGATACGCAGTATTTT.

The chain links TRBV4-2 to TRBJ1-4; TRBD1 agrees at 8 bases. The V gene's germline CDR1 is LGHNA and CDR2 YNFKEQ. This CDR3 is built from 16 residues. After removal of 4 bases from V and 7 bases from J, the junction contained 11 bases not matched to a gene. CDR3 loop: CASSRSAGGSGEKLFF. The CDR3 nucleotides read TGTGCCAGCAGCCGCTCCGCAGGGGGCTCCGGTGAAAAACTGTTTTTT.